Each of the 2 T cell receptor beta chains below was sequenced from the same sample in a study of STAT5B mutations in CD4+ large granular lymphocyte leukemia. The data were produced by immunoSEQ multiplex PCR, yet TCRdb's version contains in-frame clones alone and is incomplete. The top ten hold approximately 0.32% of the sample, which has some 40,000 clones, about 81% seen once. The sequenced material came from CD4+ T cells from blood buffy coats. Every receptor here comes from a human donor in good health.

The genes are TRBV5-1 and TRBJ1-3; D not resolved. CDR1 and CDR2 (germline): SGHRS, YFSETQ. The V and J ends lost 4 bases and 3 bases respectively, with 11 bases between them. There are 14 residues in the CDR3. Written as DNA, the CDR3 is TGCGCCAGCAGCCGGACGCAGTATGGAAACACCATATATTTT. The encoded protein is CASSRTQYGNTIYF.

The rearrangement links TRBV18 to TRBJ1-2; 9 bases are shared with TRBD1. V was pared by 3 bases and J by 8 bases, with 10 bases of the junction left unmatched. CDR1 and CDR2 from the germline V gene are KGHSH and LQKENI. The CDR3 is 15 residues long. CDR3 sequence: CASSPTRTGVEGYTF. CDR3 nucleotide sequence: TGTGCCAGCTCACCCACCCGGACAGGGGTGGAAGGCTACACCTTC.